One and the same sample provided the 15 T cell receptor beta chains below, sequenced in a study of vaccination and CD4 T cells after COVID-19. Treatment given: roughly ten-day PBMC culture with coronavirus spike peptide pools or control peptides (ViraFEST assay). Cultured CD4+ T cell DNA underwent sequencing with the Oncomine TCR Beta short-read assay. TCRdb reprocessed the PCR reads via MiXCR and lists one record per CDR3 protein. The sample has 15,000 or so distinct CDR3 sequences, about 50% seen once. Antigen specificity for these receptors is unknown. The sample taken for sequencing was CD4+ T cells from blood, cultured in vitro. All receptors come from a human donor who had recovered from COVID-19.

V and J are TRBV11-3 and TRBJ2-1; 11 bases align to TRBD2. Germline V lookup: CDR1 SGHNT, CDR2 YENEEA. The CDR3 sequence is 17 residues long. After removal of 2 bases from V and 4 bases from J, the junction contained 7 bases not matched to a gene. The CDR3: CASSLRGGTSGYNEQFF. The CDR3, as DNA: TGTGCCAGCAGCTTACGAGGAGGGACTAGCGGATACAATGAGCAGTTCTTC.

This chain joins TRBV10-3 and TRBJ2-1; 9 bases match TRBD2. CDR1 is ENHRY, CDR2 SYGVKD, per germline. Trimming cost V 8 bases and J 6 bases; bases outside gene matches: 5. The CDR3 loop spans 13 amino acids. CDR3: CAIFSGSANEQFF. The CDR3 DNA is TGTGCCATCTTTAGCGGGAGTGCCAATGAGCAGTTCTTC.

The chain is built from TRBV4-3 and TRBJ2-1; D is ambiguous. Trimming pared 1 base from V and 4 bases from J, leaving 17 bases between. Germline assignment: CDR1 LGHNA and CDR2 YSLEER. The CDR3 consists of 17 residues. CDR3 coding DNA: TGCGCCAGCAGCCAAGGGTTCGTCGGGCAACCGTACAATGAGCAGTTCTTC. Amino acids: CASSQGFVGQPYNEQFF.

The chain couples TRBV28 to TRBJ2-5, with a weak D call TRBD1 (5 bases). Trimming removed 5 bases from V and 4 bases from J, with 8 bases in between. The germline V gene has CDR1 MDHEN and CDR2 SYDVKM. This CDR3 region has 12 residues. Here the CDR3 reads CASSAGLETQYF. The CDR3 DNA follows: TGTGCCAGCAGTGCAGGGTTAGAGACCCAGTACTTC.

CDR3 nucleotide sequence: TGTGCCAGCAGCTTAGCAGCCACTAATGAAAAACTGTTTTTT. This gives the protein CASSLAATNEKLFF. The chain carries TRBV7-9 and TRBJ1-4; D is unresolved. The CDR3 spans 14 residues. The V gene lost 0 bases and the J gene lost 2 bases, with 4 bases spanning the gap. Germline CDR1 reads SEHNR; CDR2 reads FQNEAQ (reference sequence).

The V gene is TRBV20-1, the J gene TRBJ2-5; unclear D gene. The CDR3 contains 13 residues. Trimming took off 6 bases at V and 2 bases at J, with 13 bases between the two ends. Germline CDR1 and CDR2: DFQATT and SNEGSKA (reference sequence). The CDR3: CSAPRGRQETQYF. CDR3 DNA: TGCAGTGCCCCCCGTGGGCGGCAAGAGACCCAGTACTTC.

V usage is TRBV30 and J usage is TRBJ1-5; D is ambiguous. Trimming pared 3 bases from V and 7 bases from J, leaving 16 bases between. Germline V gene data show CDR1 as GTSNPN and CDR2 as SVGIG (reference sequence). This CDR3 has 14 residues. The CDR3 DNA reads as TGTGCCTGGAGCTCCCTACGGGGTTTCCAGCCCCAGCATTTT. This sequence encodes CAWSSLRGFQPQHF.

This rearrangement joins TRBV7-8 to TRBJ1-5; D unclear. The CDR3 runs to 15 residues. The V gene's germline CDR1 is SGHVS and CDR2 FQNEAQ. Deletions cut 1 base from V and 2 bases from J, with 9 bases between. The CDR3 sequence is CASSLDLGGNQPQHF. CDR3 nucleotide sequence: TGTGCCAGCAGCTTAGATCTGGGCGGCAATCAGCCCCAGCATTTT.

The chain joins TRBV20-1 to TRBJ1-1, with unresolved D. Germline V CDR1 and CDR2: DFQATT, SNEGSKA (reference sequence). V was cut by 7 bases and J by 3 bases, with 6 bases left in between. The CDR3 spans 10 residues. CDR3 residues: CSVTDTEAFF. The CDR3 DNA reads as TGCAGTGTCACGGACACTGAAGCTTTCTTT.

Notes on this clonotype: A much bigger clone sits one base away, suggesting this may be a read error. This sequence joins TRBV27 and TRBJ2-1; the D is unclear. The CDR3 length is 13 residues. Germline V gene data show CDR1 as MNHEY and CDR2 as SMNVEV (reference sequence). CDR3 sequence: CTSSFSLYNEQFF. The DNA of the CDR3 is TGTACCAGCAGTTTTAGTCTCTACAATGAGCAGTTCTTC.

This clonotype was counted only a few times. The gene calls are TRBV4-2 and TRBJ2-5, with TRBD2 matching 11 bases. The ends lost 4 bases at V and 2 bases at J; junction bases unmatched: 3. Germline lookup yields CDR1 LGHNA and CDR2 YNFKEQ. The CDR3 runs to 15 residues. CDR3 amino acids: CASSRGLAVQETQYF. The CDR3 nucleotides are TGTGCCAGCAGCCGGGGACTAGCGGTACAAGAGACCCAGTACTTC.

The gene calls are TRBV4-3 and TRBJ2-2, with D unclear. Per the germline V gene, CDR1 is LGHNA and CDR2 is YSLEER. This CDR3 is built from 24 residues. Trimming cost V 1 base and J 0 bases, with 33 bases left between them. CDR3 coding DNA: TGCGCCAGCAGCCAAGGGGTCGCATACCAGCCGGCTTTGTCGCGAACCTCGAACACCGGGGAGCTGTTTTTT. Its protein product is CASSQGVAYQPALSRTSNTGELFF.

A few counts support this clonotype. The chain employs TRBV7-2 and TRBJ1-5; a weak D match, TRBD1 (5 bases). The CDR3 has 15 amino acids. Germline CDR1 and CDR2: SGHTA and FQGNSA. V was pared by 5 bases and J by 4 bases, with 15 bases between. CDR3 loop: CASSRTGLENQPQHF. The DNA for the CDR3 is TGTGCCAGCAGCCGTACGGGACTGGAAAATCAGCCCCAGCATTTT.

This chain links TRBV7-8 with TRBJ2-5; D is unclear. The CDR3 has 12 amino acids. In germline, CDR1 is SGHVS, CDR2 FQNEAQ. V lost 3 bases, J lost 5 bases, and 7 bases lay in between. CDR3 sequence (DNA): TGTGCCAGCAGCTTCGCGCTGGAGACCCAGTACTTC. It encodes CASSFALETQYF.

DNA of the CDR3: TGTGCCAGCAGTGCCGCTGGACCCCTCGACTATGGCTACACCTTC. Protein product: CASSAAGPLDYGYTF. The chain uses TRBV25-1 and TRBJ1-2; D gene uncertain. V dropped 4 bases and J dropped 3 bases, with 15 bases sitting between them. Germline CDR1 MGHDK, CDR2 SYGVNS. The CDR3 has 15 residues.